This T cell receptor (beta chain) was recovered during a study of patients and donors after allogeneic stem cell transplantation. The CDR3 contains 13 residues. Trimming stripped 3 bases from V and 4 bases from J, with 7 bases between. The V gene's germline CDR1 is SGHTA and CDR2 FQGTGA. This clonotype showed up many times. Each CDR3 protein is one row after TCRdb ran MiXCR on the RT-PCR reads. Of around 82,000 distinct CDR3 sequences in the sample, around 5% were seen once. The rearrangement joins TRBV7-3 to TRBJ2-1; no definite D call. Sequencing input: blood, either unsorted or a sorted T cell fraction (not recorded which). This clonotype originated in a human donor who was either an allogeneic HSCT recipient or a stem cell or donor lymphocyte infusion donor (not recorded which). It is not recorded whose cells these are; they may come from a transplant donor. The DNA of the CDR3 is TGTGCCAGCAGCTTGGATAGGTACAATGAGCAGTTCTTC. Encoded protein: CASSLDRYNEQFF.